The 21 T cell receptor beta chains presented below share a single source sample, sequenced in a study of T cell repertoires in cytomegalovirus infection. TCRdb re-called the reads through MiXCR, storing one row per CDR3 protein. Of about 350,000 distinct CDR3 sequences in the sample, about 34% were seen once. The antigens these receptors bind are not known. The sequencing here drew on cultured PBMCs, taken from culture after CMV antigen stimulation. These receptors came from a human donor in good health (CMV status not recorded). Some clones in this sample may be carry-over from other donors' samples.

This clonotype has only a few counts. The chain is built from TRBV9 and TRBJ2-3, with TRBD2 matching over 16 bases. The CDR3 has 21 residues. Trimming cost V 4 bases and J 4 bases; bases outside gene matches: 18. Germline V gene sequence: CDR1 SGDLS, CDR2 YYNGEE. The CDR3 reads CASSRHVPGLAGGPNADTQYF. CDR3 bases: TGTGCCAGCAGCCGACACGTGCCGGGACTAGCGGGAGGGCCTAACGCAGATACGCAGTATTTT.

The V call is TRBV20-1, the J call TRBJ1-1; TRBD1 might be the D (5 bases). The germline gives CDR1 DFQATT, CDR2 SNEGSKA (reference sequence). The V end lost 5 bases, the J end lost 5 bases, and 9 bases lay between the germline ends. The length of the CDR3 is 11 residues. CDR3 coding DNA: TGCAGTGCTTTGGGACTAACTGAAGCTTTCTTT. It yields the protein CSALGLTEAFF.

At least ten counts were recorded for this clonotype. The chain couples TRBV7-2 to TRBJ1-4, with D maybe TRBD1 (6 bases). V was shortened by 0 bases and J by 2 bases, with 7 bases between the two germline ends. The CDR3 totals 15 residues. Germline loops: CDR1 SGHTA, CDR2 FQGNSA. Here the CDR3 reads CASSLAGATNEKLFF. The CDR3 DNA follows: TGTGCCAGCAGCTTAGCGGGGGCGACTAATGAAAAACTGTTTTTT.

This clonotype was recorded many times. The chain has TRBV5-1 and TRBJ1-4; D remains unclear. The CDR3 contains 16 residues. V lost 4 bases to trimming and J lost 2 bases, with 15 bases between them. The germline V gene encodes CDR1 SGHRS and CDR2 YFSETQ. The CDR3 region is CASSTDGLKTNEKLFF. CDR3 nucleotides: TGCGCCAGCAGCACGGACGGCTTGAAGACTAATGAAAAACTGTTTTTT.

This clonotype was detected only once. The gene calls are TRBV7-2 and TRBJ2-7; 7 positions match TRBD1. Germline CDR1 and CDR2: SGHTA and FQGNSA. There are 13 residues in the CDR3. The V and J ends lost 5 bases and 6 bases, in that order; junction bases with no gene match: 7. The chain's CDR3 is CASSPTGSGEQYF. DNA of the CDR3: TGTGCCAGCAGCCCGACAGGGTCGGGCGAGCAGTACTTC.

This clonotype was counted only a few times. The V gene is TRBV7-6, the J gene TRBJ2-1; D is perhaps TRBD2 (6 bases). V was clipped by 5 bases and J by 0 bases, with 17 bases between them. This CDR3 region has 17 residues. The germline V gene has CDR1 SGHVS and CDR2 FNYEAQ. Here the CDR3 DNA reads TGTGCCAGCAGCCGAAACCCTGGGGGGAGCTCCTACAATGAGCAGTTCTTC. Its translation: CASSRNPGGSSYNEQFF.

The CDR3 nucleotides read TGTGCCAGCAGCAAACAGGGTAATCAGCCCCAGCATTTT. This sequence encodes CASSKQGNQPQHF. This chain links TRBV3-1 with TRBJ1-5, with TRBD1 as a possible D gene (6 bases). CDR3 size: 13 residues. The V and J ends lost 5 bases and 4 bases respectively, with 9 bases between them. Germline loops: CDR1 LGHDT, CDR2 YNNKEL (reference sequence).

This rearrangement joins TRBV6-2 or TRBV6-3 to TRBJ1-3; perhaps TRBD1 as D (5 bases). The CDR3 sequence is 17 residues long. Trimming stripped 2 bases from V and 0 bases from J, with 14 bases between. CDR1 is MNHEY and CDR2 is SVGEGT in the germline V gene. The CDR3 loop is CASSYPLTGLSGNTIYF. The CDR3 DNA sequence: TGTGCCAGCAGTTACCCTCTAACAGGCCTCTCTGGAAACACCATATATTTT.

The table lists this clonotype with a few counts. This chain links TRBV4-3 with TRBJ1-2; 8 nucleotides agree with TRBD1. The CDR3 totals 15 residues. CDR1 LGHNA and CDR2 YSLEER come from the germline V gene. After removal of 5 bases from V and 0 bases from J, the junction contained 5 bases not matched to a gene. The CDR3 nucleotides are TGCGCCAGCAGCGAGGGACAGGCAACTAACTATGGCTACACCTTC. Protein: CASSEGQATNYGYTF.

The genes are TRBV11-2 and TRBJ2-6; D unclear. Germline V gives CDR1 SGHAT, CDR2 FQNNGV. V was shortened by 0 bases and J by 1 base, with 10 bases between the two germline ends. The CDR3 is made up of 17 amino acids. CDR3 nucleotides: TGTGCCAGCAGCTTAGACCCCTCGGCTTCTGGGGCCAACGTCCTGACTTTC. As protein: CASSLDPSASGANVLTF.

Ten or more counts support this clonotype. The rearrangement links TRBV7-6 to TRBJ1-6; TRBD1 is a possible D gene (6 bases). V lost 5 bases and J 7 bases, leaving 15 bases between the germline ends. The germline CDR1 and CDR2 sequences are SGHVS and FNYEAQ. The CDR3 is 15 residues long. This CDR3 is CASSPVGQMNSPLHF. The CDR3 DNA reads TGTGCCAGCAGCCCGGTAGGACAGATGAATTCACCCCTCCACTTT.

This clonotype showed up many times. The V call is TRBV27, the J call TRBJ2-1; 7 nucleotides line up with TRBD2. The germline V gene has CDR1 MNHEY and CDR2 SMNVEV (reference sequence). Trimming at V came to 6 bases and at J to 9 bases, leaving 20 bases not matched to a gene. There are 17 residues in the CDR3. As DNA, the CDR3 is TGTGCCAGCAGAACCCTTGAACTAGCGTTGAGGCGGGGTGAGCAGTTCTTC. Translated, it gives CASRTLELALRRGEQFF.

V usage is TRBV7-9 and J usage is TRBJ1-1; a possible D gene is TRBD1 (6 bases). The germline CDR1 and CDR2 sequences are SEHNR and FQNEAQ (reference sequence). CDR3 length equals 15 residues. V was shortened by 6 bases and J by 0 bases, with 14 bases between the two germline ends. For the CDR3, the DNA is TGTGCCAGCAGACCCCGACAGGAATTGAACACTGAAGCTTTCTTT. Translated: CASRPRQELNTEAFF.

This clonotype has more than one count but fewer than ten. The V gene is TRBV5-6, the J gene TRBJ2-7; D possibly matches TRBD1 or TRBD2 (5 bases each). The germline V gene has CDR1 SGHDT and CDR2 YYEEEE. V dropped 4 bases and J dropped 2 bases, with 16 bases sitting between them. CDR3 length equals 15 residues. As DNA, the CDR3 is TGTGCCAGCAGCCCGGGACCCCGCGGCACCTACGAGCAGTACTTC. This gives the protein CASSPGPRGTYEQYF.

This chain uses TRBV9 with TRBJ2-2, with no clear D. The CDR3 is 14 amino acids. V was cut by 0 bases and J by 6 bases, with 9 bases left in between. CDR1 is SGDLS, CDR2 YYNGEE, per germline. The CDR3 coding sequence is TGTGCCAGCAGCGTAGAAGGGTACGCCGGGGAGCTGTTTTTT. This codes for CASSVEGYAGELFF.

The chain employs TRBV4-3 and TRBJ2-7; D may be TRBD2 (6 bases). The germline V gene encodes CDR1 LGHNA and CDR2 YSLEER. Trimming removed 3 bases from V and 6 bases from J, with 21 bases in between. This CDR3 comprises 16 residues. CDR3 DNA sequence: TGCGCCAGCAGCCAGATCGGACTCAGACTAGGATCCGAGCAGTACTTC. Translation gives CASSQIGLRLGSEQYF.

This clonotype was counted between two and nine times. This chain connects TRBV10-1 to TRBJ2-1, with a weak D call TRBD2 (5 bases). The CDR3 sequence is 12 residues long. Germline-derived CDR1 and CDR2 are WNHNN and SYGVQD (reference sequence). The germline V and J ends were trimmed by 9 bases and 4 bases, with 10 bases remaining between them. CDR3 sequence: CARTSAYNEQFF. The CDR3 DNA reads as TGCGCCAGAACTAGTGCTTACAATGAGCAGTTCTTC.

The J gene is TRBJ1-4, the V gene TRBV2, with D possibly matching TRBD1 (5 bases). The CDR3 is 13 amino acids. The V gene lost 0 bases and the J gene lost 8 bases, with 7 bases spanning the gap. Per germline, CDR1 SNHLY and CDR2 FYNNEI. CDR3 DNA sequence: TGTGCCAGCAGTGAAGCGGGGGAGGAAAAACTGTTTTTT. Translating gives CASSEAGEEKLFF.

This clonotype was observed a handful of times. The V gene is TRBV28, the J gene TRBJ1-2, with TRBD1 identical over 7 bases. With V trimmed by 5 bases and J by 0 bases, 3 bases remained unmatched. This CDR3 spans 14 amino acids. From germline, CDR1 is MDHEN and CDR2 SYDVKM. The CDR3 region has the DNA TGTGCCAGCAGTCCAGGGACAGCTAACTATGGCTACACCTTC. It codes for CASSPGTANYGYTF.

This clonotype was recorded a few times. This chain uses TRBV7-4 with TRBJ2-7, with a weak D call TRBD2 (5 bases). Germline lookup yields CDR1 SGHVT and CDR2 SQSDAQ. Trimming removed 5 bases from V and 3 bases from J, with 14 bases in between. The CDR3 has 14 amino acids. The CDR3 here is CASSPSEEVYEQYV. Here the CDR3 DNA reads TGTGCCAGCAGCCCCTCGGAGGAAGTCTACGAGCAGTACGTC.

This chain uses TRBV11-2 with TRBJ2-1; D call uncertain. Trimming left V 1 base short and J 6 bases short, with 16 bases between. Germline V CDR1 and CDR2: SGHAT, FQNNGV. CDR3 size: 16 residues. The CDR3 region has the DNA TGTGCCAGCAGCTTAGTTTTCCCCACCGCCCTCAATGAGCAGTTCTTC. Translating it yields CASSLVFPTALNEQFF.